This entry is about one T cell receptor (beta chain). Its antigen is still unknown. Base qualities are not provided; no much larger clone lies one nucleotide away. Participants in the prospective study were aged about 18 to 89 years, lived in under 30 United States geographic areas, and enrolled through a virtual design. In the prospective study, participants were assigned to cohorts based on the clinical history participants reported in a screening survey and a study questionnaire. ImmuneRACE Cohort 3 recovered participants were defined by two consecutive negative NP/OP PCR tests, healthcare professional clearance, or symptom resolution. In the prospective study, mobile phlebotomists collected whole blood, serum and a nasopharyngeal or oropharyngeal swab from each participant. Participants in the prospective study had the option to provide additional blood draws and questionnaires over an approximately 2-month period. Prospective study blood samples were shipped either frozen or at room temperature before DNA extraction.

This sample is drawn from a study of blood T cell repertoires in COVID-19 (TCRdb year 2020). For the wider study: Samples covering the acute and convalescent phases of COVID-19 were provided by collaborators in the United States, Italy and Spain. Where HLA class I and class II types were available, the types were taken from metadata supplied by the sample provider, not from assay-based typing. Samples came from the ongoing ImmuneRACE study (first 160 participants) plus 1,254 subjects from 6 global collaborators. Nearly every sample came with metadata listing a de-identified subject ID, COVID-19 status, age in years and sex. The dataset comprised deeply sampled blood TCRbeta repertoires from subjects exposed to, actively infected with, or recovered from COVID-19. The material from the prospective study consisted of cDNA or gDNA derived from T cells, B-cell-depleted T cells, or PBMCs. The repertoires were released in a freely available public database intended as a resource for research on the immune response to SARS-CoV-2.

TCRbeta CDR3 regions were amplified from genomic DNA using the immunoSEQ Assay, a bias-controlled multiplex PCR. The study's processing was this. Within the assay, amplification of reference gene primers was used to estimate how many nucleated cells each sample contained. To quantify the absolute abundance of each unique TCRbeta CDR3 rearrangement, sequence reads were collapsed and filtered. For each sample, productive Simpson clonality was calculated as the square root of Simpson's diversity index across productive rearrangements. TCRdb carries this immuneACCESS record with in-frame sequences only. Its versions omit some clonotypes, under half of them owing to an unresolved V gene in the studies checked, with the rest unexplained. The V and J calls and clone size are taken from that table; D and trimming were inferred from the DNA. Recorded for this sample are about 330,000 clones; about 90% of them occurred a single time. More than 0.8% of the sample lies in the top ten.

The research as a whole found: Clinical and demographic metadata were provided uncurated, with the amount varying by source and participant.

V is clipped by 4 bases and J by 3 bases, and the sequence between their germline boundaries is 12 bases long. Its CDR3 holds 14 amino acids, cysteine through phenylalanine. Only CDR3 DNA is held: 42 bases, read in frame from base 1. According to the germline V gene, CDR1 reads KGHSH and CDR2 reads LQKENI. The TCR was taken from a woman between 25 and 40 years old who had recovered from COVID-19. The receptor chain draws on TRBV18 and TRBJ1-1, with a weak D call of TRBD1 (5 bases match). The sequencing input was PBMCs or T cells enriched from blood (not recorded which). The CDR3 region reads CASSRGGIDTEAFF. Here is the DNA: TGTGCCAGCTCACGCGGGGGGATCGACACTGAAGCTTTCTTT.